Listed below are T cell receptor beta chains from one sample, sequenced in a study of cytomegalovirus exposure and HLA in healthy donors. Generated by immunoSEQ multiplex PCR, the TCRdb table keeps only in-frame clones and is missing some. There are about 130,000 clones in the sample; approximately 80% occur only once, and roughly 1.2% lies in the top ten. The sample was PBMCs. All receptors come from a girl aged 2 to 10 in good health and CMV-seronegative. The CDR3 runs from the conserved cysteine through the conserved F or W. D genes are given only for firm matches. Part of the rows lack a size; the others show once, few, many or a class for expanded clones.

size	D	V	J	DNA	CDR3
.	.	TRBV7-2	TRBJ1-2	TGTGCCAGCATCAAAACCGGGGTCGGAGGTGGCTACACCTTC	CASIKTGVGGGYTF
.	.	TRBV4-1	TRBJ1-4	TGCGCCAGCAGCCACGGTAAGGGAGGCCGTAATGAAAAACTGTTTTTT	CASSHGKGGRNEKLFF
.	TRBD1	TRBV30	TRBJ2-1	TGTGCCTGGAGTGGACAGGGTAGAAATGAGCAGTTCTTC	CAWSGQGRNEQFF
.	TRBD2	TRBV11-2	TRBJ2-1	TGTGCCAGCAGCTTGGGGATGGGACTAGCGGACAATGAGCAGTTCTTC	CASSLGMGLADNEQFF
.	.	TRBV5-4	TRBJ2-1	TGTGCCAGCAGCTTGGGTCTTAGCGTCCGAGCCCATGAGCAGTTCTTC	CASSLGLSVRAHEQFF
.	.	TRBV28	TRBJ1-2	TGTGCCAGCAGTTTAATCCTCAGGGGACACTATGGCTACACCTTC	CASSLILRGHYGYTF
few	.	TRBV29-1	TRBJ2-7	TGCAGCGTTCTATCGTACGAGCAGTACTTC	CSVLSYEQYF
few	TRBD2	TRBV25-1	TRBJ2-7	TGTGCCAGCAGTGGGGGGGCAGCGGGAGGGTACTACGAGCAGTACTTC	CASSGGAAGGYYEQYF
.	TRBD2	TRBV5-4	TRBJ2-1	TGTGCCAGCAGTCCGAGGGCGGGAGGGTATGAGCAGTTCTTC	CASSPRAGGYEQFF
few	.	TRBV6-5	TRBJ1-4	TGTGCCAGCAGTGACTGGGCGACAGGCAGTGAAAAACTGTTTTTT	CASSDWATGSEKLFF
.	TRBD2	TRBV6-5	TRBJ2-5	TGTGCCAGCAGGGGGAGGGCCGTAGAGACCCAGTACTTC	CASRGRAVETQYF
.	TRBD1	TRBV6-4	TRBJ2-7	TGTGCCAGCAGTGCAAAACAGGGGGAATCCTACGAGCAGTACTTC	CASSAKQGESYEQYF
.	TRBD1	TRBV28	TRBJ2-1	TGTGCCAGCAGTTTAGAGCAGGGGGCCGATGAGCAGTTCTTC	CASSLEQGADEQFF
.	.	TRBV10-3	TRBJ2-7	TGTGCCACCCTGGACACCATCAGCTCCTACGAGCAGTACTTC	CATLDTISSYEQYF
.	TRBD2	TRBV7-7	TRBJ2-1	TGTGCTAGCAGCTTAGAGCGGGGGGCAGAGCAGTTCTTC	CASSLERGAEQFF
.	TRBD1	TRBV4-2	TRBJ2-3	TGTGCCAGCAGCCAAGAGGGACAGGGTACGCAGTATTTT	CASSQEGQGTQYF
.	.	TRBV28	TRBJ2-7	TGTGCCAGCATGCCCCCCGGGGATTCCTACGAGCAGTACTTC	CASMPPGDSYEQYF
.	.	TRBV30	TRBJ2-7	TGTGCCTGGAGCTTGGGACCCGCGGGGACCTACGAGCAGTACTTC	CAWSLGPAGTYEQYF
.	TRBD1	TRBV6-5	TRBJ2-5	TGTGCCAGCAGTTACGGGACAGGGGGCTGGGAGACCCAGTACTTC	CASSYGTGGWETQYF
.	.	TRBV2	TRBJ1-1	TGTGCCAGCATTTCTAGCGGGGGGCCCACTGAAGCTTTCTTT	CASISSGGPTEAFF
few	TRBD1	TRBV27	TRBJ1-6	TGTGCCAGCAGGACAGGGGGCTCACCCCTCCACTTT	CASRTGGSPLHF
.	TRBD1	TRBV10-1	TRBJ2-2	TGCGCCACATTCGACAGGGGGCGTCACGGGGAGCTGTTTTTT	CATFDRGRHGELFF
.	TRBD2	TRBV7-2	TRBJ2-3	TGTGCCAGCAGCTTCAACCCGGGGACTAGGATGTTGGATACGCAGTATTTT	CASSFNPGTRMLDTQYF
.	.	TRBV19	TRBJ2-7	TGTGCCAGTACTGGCCCCCCCCGCTACGAGCAGTACTTC	CASTGPPRYEQYF
once	.	TRBV18	TRBJ2-5	TGTGCCAGCTCAGCCGGGACTCCCGGTGGGAAGACCCAGTACTTC	CASSAGTPGGKTQYF
.	.	TRBV10-2	TRBJ1-5	TGCGCCAGCAGTGAGCCGGGATTAGGCAATCAGCCCCAGCATTTT	CASSEPGLGNQPQHF